Shown below are 4 T cell receptor beta chains from a single sample sequenced in a study of shared clonotypes between healthy human individuals. TCRdb's copy holds only in-frame clones and misses some; the assay was immunoSEQ multiplex PCR. The table has 2 million to 2.5 million clones, 85% to 95% seen once. Material for sequencing was naive CD4+ T cells from PBMCs. Specified subset: CD45RA+ positively selected. The origin of the receptors is a man aged 18 to 30 in good health. Some clones in this sample may be carry-over from other donors' samples.

The chain employs TRBV2 and TRBJ2-7, with 8 nucleotides matching TRBD1. V trimming: 7 bases; J trimming: 6 bases; junction bases outside the gene matches: 20. CDR1 SNHLY and CDR2 FYNNEI come from the germline V gene. This CDR3 contains 17 residues. The CDR3 region is CASTARGWAGGRVEQYF. The CDR3 DNA reads as TGTGCCAGCACCGCCAGGGGGTGGGCAGGGGGCCGGGTCGAGCAGTACTTC.

About this clone: The sample carries other DNA sequences with the same CDR3. The chain links TRBV5-8 to TRBJ1-4, with TRBD1 identical over 8 bases. Germline V gene data show CDR1 as SGHTS and CDR2 as YDEGEE. J was trimmed by 5 bases and V by 4 bases; bases with no gene match: 4. The CDR3 has 14 residues. CDR3 loop: CASSPQGANEKLFF. The CDR3 DNA reads TGTGCCAGCAGCCCTCAGGGGGCGAATGAAAAACTGTTTTTT.

As to this clone: Other nucleotide sequences from this sample produce the same CDR3. This chain links TRBV27 with TRBJ1-2; D might be TRBD1 (5 bases). Trimming left V 6 bases short and J 2 bases short, with 13 bases between. The germline V gene has CDR1 MNHEY and CDR2 SMNVEV (reference sequence). The CDR3 is made up of 14 amino acids. The CDR3 nucleotides are TGTGCCAGCAGGGGGACGGGACGGAACTATGGCTACACCTTC. This gives the protein CASRGTGRNYGYTF.

This clone was seen only a few times. V and J are TRBV20-1 and TRBJ1-1; no definite D call. V gave up 4 bases and J gave up 8 bases, with 8 bases separating them. The CDR3 sequence is 10 residues long. The germline V gene has CDR1 DFQATT and CDR2 SNEGSKA (reference sequence). The CDR3 nucleotides are TGCAGTGCTAAAGATAAAGAAGCTTTCTTT. Amino acids: CSAKDKEAFF.